This T cell receptor beta chain emerged from a study of T cells in localized non-small cell lung cancer. Clones were sequenced by immunoSEQ multiplex PCR, and TCRdb holds only the in-frame ones, with some missing. The sample includes under 65,000 clones, about four fifths of them seen just once. A note on this clone: Its target is unknown.

Study outcomes and limitations: The greatest T cell clonality was found in uninvolved adjacent lung (higher than in tumor). Investigators sequenced only a single tumor region, leaving heterogeneity possible. In the blood, greater T cell density corresponded to longer overall survival. A median of 57 clones ranked among the top 100 in tumor appeared in adjacent lung.

This receptor was taken from a female donor of 60 years or more with stage II squamous cell lung carcinoma. The sequences come from peripheral blood, collected before any cancer treatment.

CDR3 sequence: CASSLVGTPTYNEQFF. The CDR3 coding sequence is TGCGCCAGCAGCTTGGTGGGGACACCCACCTACAATGAGCAGTTCTTC. The V and J genes are TRBV5-1 and TRBJ2-1, with D perhaps TRBD1 (6 bases). Per the germline V gene, CDR1 is SGHRS and CDR2 is YFSETQ. The CDR3 spans 16 residues. The ends were cut back, 0 bases at V and 2 bases at J, with 12 bases in the middle.